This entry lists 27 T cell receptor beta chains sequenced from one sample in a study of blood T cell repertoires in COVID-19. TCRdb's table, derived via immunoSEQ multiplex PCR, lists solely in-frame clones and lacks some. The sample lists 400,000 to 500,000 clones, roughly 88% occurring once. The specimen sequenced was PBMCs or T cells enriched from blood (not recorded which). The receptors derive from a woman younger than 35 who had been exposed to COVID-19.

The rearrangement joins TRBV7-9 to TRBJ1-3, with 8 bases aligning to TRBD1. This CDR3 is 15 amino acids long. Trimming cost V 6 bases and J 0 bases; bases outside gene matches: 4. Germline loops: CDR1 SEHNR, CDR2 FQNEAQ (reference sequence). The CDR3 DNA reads TGTGCCAGCAGTGACAGGGGTCACTCTGGAAACACCATATATTTT. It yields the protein CASSDRGHSGNTIYF.

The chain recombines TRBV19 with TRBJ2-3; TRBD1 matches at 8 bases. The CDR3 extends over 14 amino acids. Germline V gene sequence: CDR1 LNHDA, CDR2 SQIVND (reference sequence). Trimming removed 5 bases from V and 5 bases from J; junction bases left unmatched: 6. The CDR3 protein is CASSPGQVVDTQYF. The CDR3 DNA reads TGTGCCAGTAGTCCGGGACAGGTGGTAGATACGCAGTATTTT.

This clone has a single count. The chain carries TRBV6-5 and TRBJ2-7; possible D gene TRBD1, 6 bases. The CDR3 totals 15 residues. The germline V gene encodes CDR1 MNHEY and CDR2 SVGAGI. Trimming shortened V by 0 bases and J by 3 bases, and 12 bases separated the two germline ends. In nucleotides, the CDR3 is TGTGCCAGCAGTTACTCGTTACAGGGCGTCTACGAGCAGTACTTC. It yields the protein CASSYSLQGVYEQYF.

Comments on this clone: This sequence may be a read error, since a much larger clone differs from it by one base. Here the CDR3 DNA reads TGTGCCAGCTCACCCACAGGGGGCACTGAAGCTTTCTTT. This codes for CASSPTGGTEAFF. V gene TRBV18 combines with J gene TRBJ1-1, with 8 bases fitting TRBD1. There are 13 residues in the CDR3. Germline CDR1 KGHSH, CDR2 LQKENI. The J segment lost 4 bases and the V segment lost 3 bases, leaving 1 base of the junction unmatched.

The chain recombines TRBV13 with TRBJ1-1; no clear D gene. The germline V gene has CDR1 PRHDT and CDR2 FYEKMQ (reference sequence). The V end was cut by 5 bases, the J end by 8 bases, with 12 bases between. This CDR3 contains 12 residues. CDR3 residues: CASSLDNPEAFF. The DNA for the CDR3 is TGTGCCAGCAGCCTAGACAACCCCGAAGCTTTCTTT.

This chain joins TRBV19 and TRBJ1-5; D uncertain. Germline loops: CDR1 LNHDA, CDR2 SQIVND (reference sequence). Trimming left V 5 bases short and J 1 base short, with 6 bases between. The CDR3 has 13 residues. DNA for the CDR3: TGTGCCAGTAGTGTTCAGAGCAATCAGCCCCAGCATTTT. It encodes CASSVQSNQPQHF.

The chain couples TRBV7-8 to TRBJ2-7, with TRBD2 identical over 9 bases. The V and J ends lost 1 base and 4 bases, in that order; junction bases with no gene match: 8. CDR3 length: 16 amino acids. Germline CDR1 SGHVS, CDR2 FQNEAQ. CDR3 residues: CASSLVAREGPYEQYF. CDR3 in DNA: TGTGCCAGCAGCTTAGTAGCGCGGGAGGGCCCTTACGAGCAGTACTTC.

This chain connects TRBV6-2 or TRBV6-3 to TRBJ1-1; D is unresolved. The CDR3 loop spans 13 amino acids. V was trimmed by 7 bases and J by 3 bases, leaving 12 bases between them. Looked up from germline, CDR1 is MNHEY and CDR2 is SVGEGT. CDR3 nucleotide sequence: TGTGCCAGCACCCCACCTAGGCACACTGAAGCTTTCTTT. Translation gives CASTPPRHTEAFF.

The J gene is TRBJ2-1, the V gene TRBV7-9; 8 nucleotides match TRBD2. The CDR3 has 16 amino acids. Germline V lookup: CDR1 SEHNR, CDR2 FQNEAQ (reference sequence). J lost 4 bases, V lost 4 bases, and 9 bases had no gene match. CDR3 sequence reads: CASSSPLERGYNEQFF. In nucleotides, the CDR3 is TGTGCCAGCAGCTCCCCCCTAGAGCGGGGGTACAATGAGCAGTTCTTC.

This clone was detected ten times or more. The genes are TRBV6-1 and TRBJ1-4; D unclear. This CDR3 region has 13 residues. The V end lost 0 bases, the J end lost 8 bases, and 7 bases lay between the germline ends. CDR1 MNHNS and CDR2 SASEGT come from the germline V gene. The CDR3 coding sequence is TGTGCCAGCAGTGAAGCGGTACAAGAAAAACTGTTTTTT. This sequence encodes CASSEAVQEKLFF.

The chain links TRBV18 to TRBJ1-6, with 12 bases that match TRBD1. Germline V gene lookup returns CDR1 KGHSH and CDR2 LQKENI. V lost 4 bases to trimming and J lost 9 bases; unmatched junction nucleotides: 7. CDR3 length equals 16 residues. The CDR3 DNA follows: TGTGCCAGCTCACAAGCACCGGGACAGGGGGCTTCACCCCTCCACTTT. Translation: CASSQAPGQGASPLHF.

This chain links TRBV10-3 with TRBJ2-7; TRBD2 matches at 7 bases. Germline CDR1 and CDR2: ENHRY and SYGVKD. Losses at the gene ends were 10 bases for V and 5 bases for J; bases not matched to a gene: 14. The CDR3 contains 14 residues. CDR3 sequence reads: CATRFAGVGDEQYF. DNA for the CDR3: TGTGCCACCCGGTTTGCGGGAGTAGGCGACGAGCAGTACTTC.

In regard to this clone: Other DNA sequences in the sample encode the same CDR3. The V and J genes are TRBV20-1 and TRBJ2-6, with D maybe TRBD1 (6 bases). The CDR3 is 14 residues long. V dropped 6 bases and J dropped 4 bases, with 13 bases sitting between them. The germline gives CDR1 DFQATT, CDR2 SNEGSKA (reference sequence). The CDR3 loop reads CSASQGSGANVLTF. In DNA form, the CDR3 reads TGCAGTGCCAGTCAGGGGTCAGGGGCCAACGTCCTGACTTTC.

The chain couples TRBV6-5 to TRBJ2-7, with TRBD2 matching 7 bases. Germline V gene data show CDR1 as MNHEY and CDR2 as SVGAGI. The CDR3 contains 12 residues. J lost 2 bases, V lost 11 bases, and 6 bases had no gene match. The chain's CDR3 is CALSGPTYEQYF. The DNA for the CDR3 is TGTGCCCTTAGCGGGCCCACCTACGAGCAGTACTTC.

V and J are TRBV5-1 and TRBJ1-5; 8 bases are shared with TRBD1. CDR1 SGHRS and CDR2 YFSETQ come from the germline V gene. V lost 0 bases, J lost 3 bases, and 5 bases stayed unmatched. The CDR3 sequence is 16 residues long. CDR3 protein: CASSLVRDRINQPQHF. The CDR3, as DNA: TGCGCCAGCAGCTTGGTGAGGGACAGGATCAATCAGCCCCAGCATTTT.

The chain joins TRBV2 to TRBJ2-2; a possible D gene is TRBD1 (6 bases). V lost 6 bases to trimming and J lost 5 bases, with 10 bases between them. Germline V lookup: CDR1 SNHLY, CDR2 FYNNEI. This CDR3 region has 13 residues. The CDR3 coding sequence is TGTGCCAGCAGGGGGGCTTGGACCGGGGAGCTGTTTTTT. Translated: CASRGAWTGELFF.

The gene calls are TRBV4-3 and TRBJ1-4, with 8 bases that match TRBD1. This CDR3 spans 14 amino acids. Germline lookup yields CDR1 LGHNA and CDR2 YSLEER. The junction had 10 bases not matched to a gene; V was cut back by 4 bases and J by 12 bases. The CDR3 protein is CASSRGAGGEELFF. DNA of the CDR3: TGCGCCAGCAGCCGGGGCGCAGGGGGCGAGGAACTGTTTTTT.

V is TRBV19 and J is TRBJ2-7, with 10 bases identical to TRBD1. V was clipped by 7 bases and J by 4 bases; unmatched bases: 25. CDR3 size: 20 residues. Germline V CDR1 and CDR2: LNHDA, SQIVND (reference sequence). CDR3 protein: CASTRVVGTGEISGLYEQYF. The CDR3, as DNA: TGTGCCAGTACCCGAGTCGTTGGGACAGGGGAAATTTCGGGACTATACGAGCAGTACTTC.

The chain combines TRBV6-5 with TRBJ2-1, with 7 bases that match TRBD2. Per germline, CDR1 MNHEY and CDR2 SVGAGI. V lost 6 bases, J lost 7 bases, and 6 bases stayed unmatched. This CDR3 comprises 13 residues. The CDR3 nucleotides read TGTGCCAGCAGCCCCGGACTAGGGAATGAGCAGTTCTTC. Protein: CASSPGLGNEQFF.

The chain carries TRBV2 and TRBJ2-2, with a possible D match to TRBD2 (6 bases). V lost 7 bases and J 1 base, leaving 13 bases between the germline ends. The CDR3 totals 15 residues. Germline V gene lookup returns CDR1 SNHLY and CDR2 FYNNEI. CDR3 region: CASNPRRGNTGELFF. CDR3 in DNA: TGTGCCAGCAACCCTCGGCGGGGGAACACCGGGGAGCTGTTTTTT.

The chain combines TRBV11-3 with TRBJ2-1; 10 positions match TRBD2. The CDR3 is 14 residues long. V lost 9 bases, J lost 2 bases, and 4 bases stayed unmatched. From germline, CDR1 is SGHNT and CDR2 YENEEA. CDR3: CASGSGGTYNEQFF. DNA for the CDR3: TGTGCCAGTGGTAGCGGGGGGACCTACAATGAGCAGTTCTTC. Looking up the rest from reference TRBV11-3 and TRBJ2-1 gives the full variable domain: EAGVVQSPRYKIIEKKQPVAFWCNPISGHNTLYWYLQNLGQGPELLIRYENEEAVDDSQLPKDRFSAERLKGVDSTLKIQPAELGDSAVYLCASGSGGTYNEQFFGPGTRLTVL.

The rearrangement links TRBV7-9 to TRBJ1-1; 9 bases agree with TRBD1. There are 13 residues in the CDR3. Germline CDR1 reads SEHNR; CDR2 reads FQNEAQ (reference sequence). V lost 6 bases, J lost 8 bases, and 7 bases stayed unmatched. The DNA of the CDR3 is TGTGCCAGCAGATTCCCGGGACAGGGCGAAGCTTTCTTT. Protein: CASRFPGQGEAFF.

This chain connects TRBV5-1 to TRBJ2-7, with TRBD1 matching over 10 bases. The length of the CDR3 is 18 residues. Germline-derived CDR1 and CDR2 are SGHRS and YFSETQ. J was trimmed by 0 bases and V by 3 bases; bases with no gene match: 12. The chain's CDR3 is CASSSLVSGTGVSYEQYF. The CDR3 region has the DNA TGCGCCAGCAGCTCCCTTGTTAGTGGGACAGGGGTCTCCTACGAGCAGTACTTC.

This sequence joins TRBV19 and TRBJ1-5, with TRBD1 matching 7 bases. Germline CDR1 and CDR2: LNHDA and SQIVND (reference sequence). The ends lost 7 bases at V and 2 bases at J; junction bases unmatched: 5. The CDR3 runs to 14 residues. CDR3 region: CASTPGQGNQPQHF. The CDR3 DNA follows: TGTGCCAGTACTCCCGGACAGGGCAATCAGCCCCAGCATTTT.

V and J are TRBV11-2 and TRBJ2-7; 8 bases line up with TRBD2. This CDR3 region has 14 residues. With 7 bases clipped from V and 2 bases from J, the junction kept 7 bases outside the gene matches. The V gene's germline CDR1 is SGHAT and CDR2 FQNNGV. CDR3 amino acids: CASTGGGRAYEQYF. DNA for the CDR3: TGTGCCAGCACCGGGGGGGGGCGCGCCTACGAGCAGTACTTC. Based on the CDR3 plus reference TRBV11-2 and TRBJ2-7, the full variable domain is EAGVAQSPRYKIIEKRQSVAFWCNPISGHATLYWYQQILGQGPKLLIQFQNNGVVDDSQLPKDRFSAERLKGVDSTLKIQPAKLEDSAVYLCASTGGGRAYEQYFGPGTRLTVT.

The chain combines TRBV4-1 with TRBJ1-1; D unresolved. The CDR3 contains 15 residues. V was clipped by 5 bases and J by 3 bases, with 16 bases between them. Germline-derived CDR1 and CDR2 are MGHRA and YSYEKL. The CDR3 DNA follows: TGCGCCAGCAGCGCGGGTTGGCATGCGTACACTGAAGCTTTCTTT. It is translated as CASSAGWHAYTEAFF.

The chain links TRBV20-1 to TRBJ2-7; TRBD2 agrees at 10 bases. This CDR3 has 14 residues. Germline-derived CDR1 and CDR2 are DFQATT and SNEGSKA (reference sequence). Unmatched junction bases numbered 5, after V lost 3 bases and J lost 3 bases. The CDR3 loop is CSASRASGSYEQYF. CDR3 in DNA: TGCAGTGCTAGTAGGGCTAGCGGGAGCTACGAGCAGTACTTC.